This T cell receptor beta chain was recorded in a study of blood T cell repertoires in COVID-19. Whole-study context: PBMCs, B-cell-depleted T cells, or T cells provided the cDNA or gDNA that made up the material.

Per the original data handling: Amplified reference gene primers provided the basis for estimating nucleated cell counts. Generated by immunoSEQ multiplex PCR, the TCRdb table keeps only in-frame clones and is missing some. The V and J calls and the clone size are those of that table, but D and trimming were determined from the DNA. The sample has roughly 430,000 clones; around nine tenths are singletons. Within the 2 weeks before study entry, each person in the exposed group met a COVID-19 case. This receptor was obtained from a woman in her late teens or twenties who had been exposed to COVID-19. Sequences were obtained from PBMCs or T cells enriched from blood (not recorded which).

CDR3 in amino acids: CASSGFNTDTQYF. The CDR3 DNA is TGTGCCAGCAGCGGGTTTAACACAGATACGCAGTATTTT. The chain has TRBV25-1 and TRBJ2-3, with D hard to call. Trimming took off 6 bases at V and 2 bases at J, with 9 bases between the two ends. Looked up from germline, CDR1 is MGHDK and CDR2 is SYGVNS. The CDR3 spans 13 residues.